This T cell receptor beta chain was identified in a study of T cells in Graves' hyperthyroidism and ophthalmopathy. Study-wide results and caveats: Using 13 V-J features, a model discriminated ophthalmopathy from stable hyperthyroidism. Most thyroid clonotypes with frequency above 0.001 were detected in blood. Before onset, ophthalmopathy was predicted by the model a median roughly 6.8 months earlier.

Germline V gives CDR1 MNHEY, CDR2 SMNVEV (reference sequence). The CDR3 extends over 13 amino acids. Trimming cost V 11 bases and J 3 bases; bases outside gene matches: 7. This clonotype was picked up a small number of times. Its cognate antigen is unknown. Diagnostic assessment was based on clinical symptoms, serum thyroxine and TRAb, thyroid ultrasound and orbital computed tomography. Researchers took RNA transcripts and amplified the TCR beta CDR3 regions from them. An initial round of RT-PCR targeting the TCR CDR3 relied on the HTBI primer set. TCRdb used MiXCR to reprocess the multiplex PCR reads, holding one entry per CDR3 protein. The sample yields 500,000 to 600,000 distinct CDR3 sequences, under 60% seen once.

Sequencing was performed on peripheral blood or thyroid tissue (not recorded which). This clonotype originated in an adult woman with Graves' disease, either hyperthyroidism or ophthalmopathy (not recorded which). The chain employs TRBV27 and TRBJ1-2; TRBD1 agrees at 9 bases. DNA of the CDR3: TGTGCCGTACGGGACAGGGTGGACTATGGCTACACCTTC. Protein sequence: CAVRDRVDYGYTF.